Shown below are 17 T cell receptor beta chains from a single sample sequenced in a study of identical twins. TCRdb analysed the 5' RACE reads with MiXCR anew, one entry per CDR3 protein. The table includes roughly 250,000 distinct CDR3 sequences, 11% to 15% detected once. Sequencing used memory (CD45RO+) T cells sorted from blood. The origin of the receptors is a woman between 18 and 29 years old in good health.

The chain couples TRBV7-3 to TRBJ2-2; D call uncertain. Deletions cut 2 bases from V and 2 bases from J, with 6 bases between. Germline assignment: CDR1 SGHTA and CDR2 FQGTGA. This CDR3 region has 14 residues. Here the CDR3 DNA reads TGTGCCAGCAGCTTACTCGGAAACACCGGGGAGCTGTTTTTT. Protein: CASSLLGNTGELFF.

The CDR3 region has the DNA TGCGCCAGCAGCCAGGGGGCGGGGGCTGGAGACACTGAAGCTTTCTTT. Its translation: CASSQGAGAGDTEAFF. V and J are TRBV5-1 and TRBJ1-1; TRBD1 aligns across 8 bases. This CDR3 is 16 amino acids long. V gave up 4 bases and J gave up 3 bases; unmatched junction bases: 11. Germline V CDR1 and CDR2: SGHRS, YFSETQ.

This chain joins TRBV10-3 and TRBJ1-2; 8 bases fit TRBD1. Germline CDR1 ENHRY, CDR2 SYGVKD. The trim removed 6 bases at V and 6 bases at J, leaving 3 bases unmatched. There are 12 residues in the CDR3. CDR3 region: CAIRAQGDGYTF. In DNA form, the CDR3 reads TGTGCCATCAGGGCACAGGGGGATGGCTACACCTTC.

This clonotype occurred many times. J is TRBJ2-7 and V is TRBV4-3; no firm D call. The V and J ends lost 4 bases and 2 bases respectively, with 12 bases between them. Germline CDR1 and CDR2: LGHNA and YSLEER. The CDR3 covers 14 residues. The chain's CDR3 is CASSPETSAYEQYF. For the CDR3, the DNA is TGCGCCAGCAGCCCTGAAACTTCTGCCTACGAGCAGTACTTC.

This clonotype was observed at least ten times. The V call is TRBV20-1, the J call TRBJ2-3, with D possibly being TRBD1 (6 bases). This CDR3 contains 14 residues. V was shortened by 3 bases and J by 2 bases, with 12 bases between the two germline ends. CDR1 is DFQATT, CDR2 SNEGSKA, per germline (reference sequence). The CDR3 region is CSARRQGYTDTQYF. Written as DNA, the CDR3 is TGCAGTGCTAGGAGGCAGGGGTACACAGATACGCAGTATTTT.

This clonotype has a handful of counts. The rearrangement links TRBV21-1 to TRBJ2-7; TRBD2 is taken as the D call from the table, unchecked against the DNA. TRBV21-1 is an annotated pseudogene. This CDR3 has 16 amino acids. The CDR3 region has the DNA TGTGCCAGCAGCAAAGATTCAGCTAGCTTTGCCTACGAGCAGTACTTC. This codes for CASSKDSASFAYEQYF.

The chain links TRBV5-5 to TRBJ2-1, with TRBD2 matching over 7 bases. CDR3 size: 16 residues. Germline V lookup: CDR1 SGHKS, CDR2 YYEKEE (reference sequence). Losses at the gene ends were 3 bases for V and 4 bases for J; bases not matched to a gene: 10. CDR3 DNA: TGTGCCAGCAGCTCATCAAGCGGGATCAGTTACAATGAGCAGTTCTTC. This gives the protein CASSSSSGISYNEQFF.

The chain uses TRBV6-5 and TRBJ2-7; TRBD2 might be the D (5 bases). Trimming took 4 bases from V and 1 from J, leaving 14 bases between them. Looked up from germline, CDR1 is MNHEY and CDR2 is SVGAGI. The CDR3 is 15 amino acids. The CDR3 bases are TGTGCCAGCAGTTCGAATCTAGCAAGTTCCTACGAGCAGTACTTC. Translation gives CASSSNLASSYEQYF.

This clonotype showed up just a few times. The CDR3 DNA is TGTGCCAGCAGTTACTCGGCGGGGACGACCTACGAGCAGTACTTC. This translates into CASSYSAGTTYEQYF. This chain connects TRBV6-5 to TRBJ2-7, with TRBD2 as a possible D gene (6 bases). Trimming took off 0 bases at V and 2 bases at J, with 11 bases between the two ends. Germline CDR1 MNHEY, CDR2 SVGAGI. The CDR3 is 15 residues long.

The table lists this clonotype with many counts. The chain couples TRBV10-3 to TRBJ1-3, with unresolved D. The V end lost 2 bases, the J end lost 0 bases, and 8 bases lay between the germline ends. CDR1 is ENHRY, CDR2 SYGVKD, per germline. The CDR3 loop spans 15 amino acids. The DNA of the CDR3 is TGTGCCATCAGTGAGGGACCGGCCTCTGGAAACACCATATATTTT. It encodes CAISEGPASGNTIYF.

The chain uses TRBV5-5 and TRBJ2-3; tentatively, D is TRBD1 (5 bases). The V and J ends lost 4 bases and 6 bases respectively, with 12 bases between them. Germline CDR1 is SGHKS and CDR2 is YYEKEE (reference sequence). The CDR3 covers 13 residues. The CDR3 here is CASSTDRGDTQYF. The CDR3 DNA follows: TGTGCCAGCAGCACTGACAGAGGCGATACGCAGTATTTT. Full variable domain (remainder filled in from reference TRBV5-5 and TRBJ2-3): DAGVTQSPTHLIKTRGQQVTLRCSPISGHKSVSWYQQVLGQGPQFIFQYYEKEERGRGNFPDRFSARQFPNYSSELNVNALLLGDSALYLCASSTDRGDTQYFGPGTRLTVL.

V is TRBV2 and J is TRBJ2-7, with TRBD2 as a possible D gene (7 bases). With 5 bases removed from V and 2 bases from J, the gap between germline ends came to 16 bases. CDR1 and CDR2 from the germline V gene are SNHLY and FYNNEI. The CDR3 consists of 15 residues. CDR3 in amino acids: CASSPQRGGPYEQYF. The CDR3 nucleotides read TGTGCCAGCAGTCCGCAAAGGGGGGGGCCCTACGAGCAGTACTTC.

The J gene is TRBJ1-2, the V gene TRBV7-9; a weak D match, TRBD1 (5 bases). The CDR3 covers 14 residues. The V end lost 4 bases, the J end lost 0 bases, and 9 bases lay between the germline ends. Germline assignment: CDR1 SEHNR and CDR2 FQNEAQ (reference sequence). CDR3 sequence reads: CASSSGGSNYGYTF. The CDR3, as DNA: TGTGCCAGCAGCTCTGGGGGTTCTAACTATGGCTACACCTTC.

The chain has TRBV11-2 and TRBJ2-1, with D perhaps TRBD2 (6 bases). The V gene lost 2 bases and the J gene lost 5 bases, with 19 bases spanning the gap. The germline gives CDR1 SGHAT, CDR2 FQNNGV. CDR3 size: 17 residues. The CDR3 bases are TGTGCCAGCAGCTTAATATCGGGGGTACTGATTAACAATGAGCAGTTCTTC. Its protein is CASSLISGVLINNEQFF.

This sequence joins TRBV15 and TRBJ2-5; D remains unclear. V was shortened by 3 bases and J by 4 bases, with 12 bases between the two germline ends. This CDR3 is 14 amino acids long. Germline V lookup: CDR1 LNHNV, CDR2 YYDKDF (reference sequence). Here the CDR3 reads CATSRSGPRETQYF. Here the CDR3 DNA reads TGTGCCACCAGCAGGTCAGGTCCACGAGAGACCCAGTACTTC.

This clonotype turned up a few times. The J gene is TRBJ1-1, the V gene TRBV20-1; D is unclear. V was trimmed by 0 bases and J by 5 bases, leaving 13 bases between them. The germline V gene encodes CDR1 DFQATT and CDR2 SNEGSKA (reference sequence). This CDR3 comprises 14 residues. As DNA, the CDR3 is TGCAGTGCTAGAGATCAGCGGGCCTGGACTGAAGCTTTCTTT. Translated: CSARDQRAWTEAFF.

This clonotype turned up a few times. V gene TRBV24-1 combines with J gene TRBJ2-3, with 15 bases that match TRBD2. Germline CDR1 reads KGHDR; CDR2 reads SFDVKD. This CDR3 contains 15 residues. Trimming at V came to 4 bases and at J to 11 bases, leaving 6 bases not matched to a gene. CDR3 residues: CATSDAGTSGGKQYF. The CDR3 DNA follows: TGTGCCACCAGTGACGCGGGGACTAGCGGGGGGAAGCAGTATTTT.